The 3 T cell receptor beta chains below were found in one sample sequenced in a study of blood T cell repertoires in COVID-19. Data came from immunoSEQ multiplex PCR; TCRdb stores just in-frame clones and leaves some out. The sample holds 270,000 or so clones, just over 90% seen once. Sequenced: PBMCs or T cells enriched from blood (not recorded which). Receptors were obtained from a woman aged 40 to 55 with acute COVID-19.

The chain combines TRBV28 with TRBJ1-2, with D perhaps TRBD1 (6 bases). CDR3 length: 13 residues. V shed 5 bases and J shed 4 bases, with 11 bases lying between them. CDR1 is MDHEN and CDR2 is SYDVKM in the germline V gene. The chain's CDR3 is CASSITGSYGYTF. For the CDR3, the DNA is TGTGCCAGCAGTATCACAGGGTCCTATGGCTACACCTTC.

In this sample, this clone turned up once. This chain links TRBV5-6 with TRBJ1-2; TRBD1 might be the D (6 bases). Trimming removed 7 bases from V and 5 bases from J, with 15 bases in between. Germline V CDR1 and CDR2: SGHDT, YYEEEE. The CDR3 runs to 13 residues. CDR3 bases: TGTGCCAGCGCTGGGGGCCATAGGTATGGCTACACCTTC. This gives the protein CASAGGHRYGYTF.

The V and J genes are TRBV3-1 (or the pseudogene TRBV3-2) and TRBJ2-5; a weak D match, TRBD1 (5 bases). With 1 base removed from V and 4 bases from J, the gap between germline ends came to 13 bases. This CDR3 contains 15 residues. CDR1 and CDR2 (germline): LGHDT, YNNKEL (reference sequence). CDR3 in DNA: TGTGCCAGCAGCCAAGGTGTGGCAGGGCCAGAGACCCAGTACTTC. It translates to CASSQGVAGPETQYF.